These T cell receptor beta chains were read from a single sample in a study of shared clonotypes between healthy human individuals. Method: immunoSEQ multiplex PCR; TCRdb's copy keeps in-frame clones and lacks some. The table includes some 500,000 clones, around 96% detected once. Sequenced input: naive CD4+ T cells sorted from blood. The origin of the receptors is a woman aged 25 to 39 in good health. The conserved cysteine and the conserved F or W are not part of the CDR3 here. The D gene is left open where the match is weak. Not every row has a clone size; where given, it reads once, few, many or a size class.

J: TRBJ2-3
size: -
D: TRBD2
V: TRBV6-1
CDR3: ASSGTSGRDTQY

J: -
size: -
D: -
V: TRBV28
CDR3: ASSTGLTAGEQY

J: TRBJ2-3
size: -
D: -
V: TRBV5-1
CDR3: ASSLGQSTDTQY

J: TRBJ2-1
size: -
D: -
V: TRBV11-2
CDR3: ASSSLFNSIYNEQF

J: TRBJ2-1
size: once
D: TRBD2
V: TRBV19
CDR3: ASKTSGNSYNEQF

J: TRBJ2-7
size: -
D: TRBD2
V: TRBV28
CDR3: ASSFGLAGSYEQY

J: TRBJ2-3
size: -
D: -
V: TRBV6-5
CDR3: ASSYVFTDTQY

J: TRBJ2-2
size: once
D: TRBD2
V: TRBV11-2
CDR3: ASTPAGGPTGELF

J: TRBJ2-3
size: -
D: -
V: TRBV7-2
CDR3: ASSLGSRRTDTQY

J: TRBJ1-5
size: -
D: TRBD1
V: TRBV28
CDR3: ASSLTGGLVSNQPQH

J: TRBJ1-4
size: -
D: -
V: TRBV5-1
CDR3: ASSLLATNEKLF

J: TRBJ2-2
size: -
D: -
V: TRBV28
CDR3: ASSLEGWTLMKNTGELF

J: TRBJ2-5
size: -
D: -
V: TRBV6-5
CDR3: ASRTSVGDSGTQY

J: TRBJ1-2
size: -
D: -
V: TRBV27
CDR3: ASSLMEGVPYGYT

J: TRBJ2-2
size: once
D: TRBD1
V: TRBV6-1
CDR3: ASSEGQGAAGELF

J: TRBJ2-1
size: -
D: TRBD1
V: TRBV19
CDR3: ASTPDRGYYNEQF

J: TRBJ2-1
size: -
D: -
V: TRBV5-1
CDR3: ASSEGPGSEQF

J: TRBJ2-7
size: -
D: -
V: TRBV10-1
CDR3: ASSSGTSRLEQY

J: TRBJ1-5
size: -
D: -
V: TRBV15
CDR3: ATSRDSGPARAQH

J: TRBJ2-1
size: -
D: TRBD2
V: TRBV29-1
CDR3: SVAWGLAAEQF

J: TRBJ1-1
size: -
D: -
V: TRBV28
CDR3: ASSIPTNTEAF

J: TRBJ2-1
size: -
D: -
V: TRBV20-1
CDR3: SARHTHEQF

J: TRBJ2-7
size: -
D: TRBD1
V: TRBV27
CDR3: ASKRTGTGYSEQY

J: TRBJ1-5
size: -
D: -
V: TRBV6-6
CDR3: ASSYSISYNQPQH

J: TRBJ1-5
size: -
D: -
V: TRBV10-1
CDR3: AERGGGPKHAHSNQPQH

J: TRBJ2-1
size: -
D: TRBD1
V: TRBV27
CDR3: ASSLSGTGWSNEQF

J: TRBJ2-1
size: -
D: -
V: TRBV7-3
CDR3: ASSLSPWGAGASRYNEQF

J: TRBJ1-2
size: -
D: -
V: TRBV19
CDR3: ASSIAQITNYGYT

J: TRBJ2-7
size: -
D: TRBD1
V: TRBV28
CDR3: ASSLGDRVHEQY

J: TRBJ2-7
size: -
D: TRBD1
V: TRBV11-2
CDR3: ASSVDRAYEQY

J: TRBJ1-1
size: -
D: -
V: TRBV5-6
CDR3: ASSGPDGEWTEAF

J: TRBJ2-7
size: once
D: TRBD1
V: TRBV6-5
CDR3: ASSYEQGAYEQY

J: TRBJ1-5
size: -
D: -
V: TRBV30
CDR3: AWNTDGTSQPQH

J: TRBJ1-2
size: -
D: -
V: TRBV28
CDR3: ASSFEGNYGYT

J: TRBJ2-7
size: -
D: TRBD1
V: TRBV6-1
CDR3: ASSERDRLEQY

J: TRBJ1-6
size: -
D: -
V: TRBV1
CDR3: TSSQGYGQGVSSPLH

J: TRBJ2-3
size: -
D: -
V: TRBV7-9
CDR3: ASSPLTRAADTQY

J: TRBJ1-5
size: -
D: -
V: TRBV6-6
CDR3: ASSWGAWGNQPQH

J: TRBJ2-7
size: -
D: TRBD1
V: TRBV10-3
CDR3: AISEPTGGRRATYEQY

J: TRBJ1-1
size: few
D: -
V: TRBV7-9
CDR3: ASSPAEGKAF

J: TRBJ1-1
size: -
D: -
V: TRBV5-5
CDR3: ASNEQGPTEAF

J: TRBJ1-2
size: -
D: -
V: TRBV20-1
CDR3: SAREPRGYT